The sequence of this T cell receptor (beta chain) was determined in a study of blood T cell repertoires in COVID-19 (dated by TCRdb to about 2020). With respect to the entire study: Samples from collaborators originated in the United States, Italy and Spain and spanned both the acute and convalescent phases of COVID-19. The repertoires were released in a freely available public database meant as a resource for research on the immune response to SARS-CoV-2. Subjects who had been exposed to COVID-19, were actively infected with it, or had recovered from it provided the deeply sampled blood TCRbeta repertoires that made up the dataset. The samples were drawn from two sources: the first 160 participants of the ongoing ImmuneRACE study, and 1,254 subjects contributed by 6 global collaborators. Where available, HLA class I and class II types were taken from metadata supplied by the sample provider and were not determined by assay-based typing. Sample metadata almost always included a de-identified subject ID, COVID-19 status, age in years and sex. The material from the prospective study consisted of cDNA or gDNA derived from T cells, B-cell-depleted T cells, or PBMCs. What the authors observed across the whole study: How much clinical and demographic metadata was included differed by source and by participant, and the metadata was provided uncurated.

For this chain, trimming is 3 bases at the V end and 6 bases at the J end, and the number of junction bases without a gene match is 17. Based on the germline V gene (reference sequence), the CDR1 and CDR2 sequences are DFQATT and SNEGSKA. The CDR3 contains 18 residues, cysteine and phenylalanine counted. The kept DNA is CDR3 alone, 54 bases in frame from the first base. Comments on this clone: There is no known antigen for this receptor. No much larger clone exists at a distance of one base, and base qualities are not known.

TCRbeta CDR3 regions were amplified from genomic DNA using the immunoSEQ Assay, a bias-controlled multiplex PCR. The source study handled its data this way. Within the assay, amplification of reference gene primers was used to estimate how many nucleated cells each sample contained. Sequence reads were collapsed and filtered to measure the absolute abundance of every unique TCRbeta CDR3 rearrangement. For each sample, productive Simpson clonality was calculated as the square root of Simpson's diversity index across productive rearrangements. Not all clones reach the TCRdb copy of this immuneACCESS table, which keeps in-frame sequences only. Checked studies attribute under half of the gap to unresolved V genes and leave the rest unexplained. The V and J calls and clone size were taken over from that table, and D and trimming were inferred from the DNA. The sample table contains more than 85,000 clones; only one count was recorded for roughly 90% of them. The biggest ten clones account for under 3.5% of the sample.

Each collaborating institution followed its own protocols to collect whole blood in K2EDTA tubes. Collaborator samples were shipped for TCRbeta analysis as frozen whole blood, isolated PBMCs, or DNA extracted from either sample type. The origin of this receptor is a woman in her seventies with acute or convalescent COVID-19. The chain is assembled from TRBV20-1 and TRBJ2-1; 10 bases in between match TRBD2. The sample was peripheral blood. The DNA is TGCAGTGCTAGTAATCCGAGCGGGAGGGCAGGCGGGGGCAATGAGCAGTTCTTC. This sequence encodes CSASNPSGRAGGGNEQFF.